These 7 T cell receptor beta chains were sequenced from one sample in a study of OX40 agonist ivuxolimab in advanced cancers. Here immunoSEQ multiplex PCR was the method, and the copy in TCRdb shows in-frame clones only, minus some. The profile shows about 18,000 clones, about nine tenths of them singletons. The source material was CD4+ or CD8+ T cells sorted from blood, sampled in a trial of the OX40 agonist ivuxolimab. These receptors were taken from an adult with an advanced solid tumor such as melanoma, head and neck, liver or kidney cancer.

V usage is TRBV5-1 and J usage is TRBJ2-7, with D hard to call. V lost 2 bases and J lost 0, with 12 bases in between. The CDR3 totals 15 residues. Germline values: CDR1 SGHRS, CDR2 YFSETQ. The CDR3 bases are TGCGCCAGCAGCTTCAGCGTCGCCTCCTCCTACGAGCAGTACTTC. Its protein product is CASSFSVASSYEQYF.

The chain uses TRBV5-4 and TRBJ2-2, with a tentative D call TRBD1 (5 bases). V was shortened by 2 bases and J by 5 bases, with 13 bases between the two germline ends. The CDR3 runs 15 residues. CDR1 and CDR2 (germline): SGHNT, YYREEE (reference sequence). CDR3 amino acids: CASSFFGARTGELFF. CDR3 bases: TGTGCCAGCAGCTTCTTTGGGGCGCGGACCGGGGAGCTGTTTTTT.

CDR3 DNA sequence: TGTGCCAGTAAACCCTTTGGGGGATACCAAGAGACCCAGTACTTC. This gives the protein CASKPFGGYQETQYF. The chain employs TRBV19 and TRBJ2-5, with D perhaps TRBD1 or TRBD2 (5 bases each). With 7 bases removed from V and 0 bases from J, the gap between germline ends came to 15 bases. Germline CDR1 LNHDA, CDR2 SQIVND (reference sequence). The CDR3 loop spans 15 amino acids.

CDR3: CASSQASGTDTQYF. Here the CDR3 DNA reads TGCGCCAGCAGCCAGGCTAGCGGCACAGATACGCAGTATTTT. The genes are TRBV4-1 and TRBJ2-3; tentative D call: TRBD2 (6 bases). Trimming shortened V by 3 bases and J by 1 base, and 8 bases separated the two germline ends. The CDR3 has 14 residues. Germline CDR1 MGHRA, CDR2 YSYEKL.

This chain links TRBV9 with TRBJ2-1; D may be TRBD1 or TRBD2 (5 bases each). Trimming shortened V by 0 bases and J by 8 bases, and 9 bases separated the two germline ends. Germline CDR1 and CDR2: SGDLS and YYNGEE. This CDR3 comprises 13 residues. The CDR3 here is CASSVDGTDEQFF. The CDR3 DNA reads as TGTGCCAGCAGCGTAGATGGGACGGATGAGCAGTTCTTC.

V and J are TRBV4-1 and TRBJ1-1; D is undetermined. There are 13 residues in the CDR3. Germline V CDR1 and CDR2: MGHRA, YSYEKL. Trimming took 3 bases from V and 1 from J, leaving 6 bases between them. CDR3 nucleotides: TGCGCCAGCAGCCAGTCAGGGAACACTGAAGCTTTCTTT. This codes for CASSQSGNTEAFF.

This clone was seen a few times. The DNA for the CDR3 is TGTGCCAGCAGCTTAGATCGGGAACAACCTTACCAAGAGACCCAGTACTTC. This encodes CASSLDREQPYQETQYF. The chain carries TRBV7-2 and TRBJ2-5, with D maybe TRBD2 (5 bases). V lost 1 base and J lost 0, with 15 bases in between. The germline gives CDR1 SGHTA, CDR2 FQGNSA. The CDR3 runs to 17 residues.